This T cell receptor (beta chain) was identified in a study of post-analysis software for immune sequencing data. Study background: The disease courses covered relapsing-remitting, secondary progressive and progressive-relapsing multiple sclerosis. General observations from the study: Controls showed lower frequencies than patients for roughly five TRBV segments, and TRBV5-6, TRBV5-1 and TRBV20-1 were among these.

A note on this clonotype: Its antigen is not identified.

The germline CDR1 and CDR2 sequences are SGHTA and FQGNSA. The CDR3 is made up of 13 amino acids. V was trimmed by 5 bases and J by 1 base, leaving 5 bases between them. cDNA libraries of TCR beta carried unique molecular identifiers. The yield from roughly 1 to 10 million T cells was around 500,000 cDNA molecules in total. TCRdb processed the PCR reads anew with MiXCR; each CDR3 protein has one entry. This table has 650,000 to 850,000 distinct CDR3 sequences, about 45% appearing once. What was sequenced was blood. The sequence was collected from a girl aged 5 to 17 with multiple sclerosis. V is TRBV7-2 and J is TRBJ2-2; no definite D call. DNA for the CDR3: TGTGCCAGCAGCGGCGTGAACACCGGGGAGCTGTTTTTT. Amino acid sequence: CASSGVNTGELFF.